This T cell receptor beta chain derives from a study of T cell changes during pregnancy in multiple sclerosis. Profiled with immunoSEQ multiplex PCR; TCRdb holds only in-frame clones, not every one. The table lists tens of thousands of clones, about 92% of them singletons. The CDR3 loop spans 17 amino acids. With V trimmed by 4 bases and J by 9 bases, 14 bases remained unmatched. CDR1 and CDR2 from the germline V gene are SGHDN and FVKESK. This TCR was recovered from a female donor with multiple sclerosis, enrolled in a pregnancy study. Sequenced material: CD4+ T cells from peripheral blood mononuclear cells, taken in the second trimester of pregnancy. This chain links TRBV14 with TRBJ2-1; the match to TRBD2 covers 11 bases. CDR3 protein: CASSLLGLAGGYGEQFF. The CDR3 DNA sequence: TGTGCCAGCAGCCTTCTGGGGCTAGCGGGAGGATATGGTGAGCAGTTCTTC.